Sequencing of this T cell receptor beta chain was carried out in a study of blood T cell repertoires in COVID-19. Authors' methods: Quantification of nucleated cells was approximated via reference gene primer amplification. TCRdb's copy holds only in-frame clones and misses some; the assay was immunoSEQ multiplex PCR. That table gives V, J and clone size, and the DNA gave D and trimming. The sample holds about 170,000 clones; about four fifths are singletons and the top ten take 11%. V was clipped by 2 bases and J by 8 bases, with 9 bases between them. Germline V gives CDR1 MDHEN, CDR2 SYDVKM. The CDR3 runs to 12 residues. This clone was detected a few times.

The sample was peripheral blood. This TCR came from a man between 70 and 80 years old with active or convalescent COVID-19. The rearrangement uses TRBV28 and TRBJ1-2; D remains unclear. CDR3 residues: CASSLRRSGYTF. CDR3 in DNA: TGTGCCAGCAGTTTACGAAGAAGCGGCTACACCTTC.